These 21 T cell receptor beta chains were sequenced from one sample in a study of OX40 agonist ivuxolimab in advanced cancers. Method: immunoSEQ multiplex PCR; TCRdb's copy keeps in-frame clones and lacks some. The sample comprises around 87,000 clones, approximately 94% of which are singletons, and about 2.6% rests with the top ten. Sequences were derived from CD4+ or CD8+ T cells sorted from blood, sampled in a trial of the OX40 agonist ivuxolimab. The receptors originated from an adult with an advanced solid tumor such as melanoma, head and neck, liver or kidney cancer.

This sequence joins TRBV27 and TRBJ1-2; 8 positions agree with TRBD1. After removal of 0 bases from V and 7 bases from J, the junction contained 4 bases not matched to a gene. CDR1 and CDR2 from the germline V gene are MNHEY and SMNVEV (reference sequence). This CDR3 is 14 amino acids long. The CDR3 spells CASSLSDRETGYTF. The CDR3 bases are TGTGCCAGCAGTTTATCGGACAGGGAGACTGGCTACACCTTC.

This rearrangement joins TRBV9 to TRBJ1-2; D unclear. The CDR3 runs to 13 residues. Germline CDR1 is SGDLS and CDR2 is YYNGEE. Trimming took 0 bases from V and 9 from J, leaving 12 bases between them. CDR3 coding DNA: TGTGCCAGCAGCGTAGGGACCCTAGGTAGCTACACCTTC. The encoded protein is CASSVGTLGSYTF. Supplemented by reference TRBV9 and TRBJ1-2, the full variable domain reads DSGVTQTPKHLITATGQRVTLRCSPRSGDLSVYWYQQSLDQGLQFLIQYYNGEERAKGNILERFSAQQFPDLHSELNLSSLELGDSALYFCASSVGTLGSYTFGSGTRLTVV.

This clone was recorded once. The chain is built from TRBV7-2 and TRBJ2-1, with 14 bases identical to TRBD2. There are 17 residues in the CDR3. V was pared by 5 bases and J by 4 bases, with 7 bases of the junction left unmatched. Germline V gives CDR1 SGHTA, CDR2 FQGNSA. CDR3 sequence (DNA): TGTGCCAGCAGCCTGCCGACTAGCGGGGGGGATTACAATGAGCAGTTCTTC. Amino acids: CASSLPTSGGDYNEQFF.

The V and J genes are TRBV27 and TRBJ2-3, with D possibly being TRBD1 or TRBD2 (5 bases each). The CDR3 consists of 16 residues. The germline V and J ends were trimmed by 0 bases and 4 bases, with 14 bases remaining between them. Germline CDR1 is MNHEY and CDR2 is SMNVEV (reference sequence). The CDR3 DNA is TGTGCCAGCAGTTTATCGGGGACGGGATCTGCAGATACGCAGTATTTT. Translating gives CASSLSGTGSADTQYF.

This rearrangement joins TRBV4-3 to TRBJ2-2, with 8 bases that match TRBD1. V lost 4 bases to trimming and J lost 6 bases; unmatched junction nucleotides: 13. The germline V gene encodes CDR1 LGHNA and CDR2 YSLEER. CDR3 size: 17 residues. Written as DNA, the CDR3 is TGCGCCAGCAGCCCTAGATTGGCAGGGGGCCCGCCCGGGGAGCTGTTTTTT. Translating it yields CASSPRLAGGPPGELFF.

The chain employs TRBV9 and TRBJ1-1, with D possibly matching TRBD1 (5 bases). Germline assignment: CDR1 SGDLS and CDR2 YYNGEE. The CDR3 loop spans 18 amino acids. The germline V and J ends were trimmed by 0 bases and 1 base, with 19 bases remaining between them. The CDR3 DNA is TGTGCCAGCAGCGTAGAGGCGACCGGTAGTGGGGCGAACACTGAAGCTTTCTTT. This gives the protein CASSVEATGSGANTEAFF.

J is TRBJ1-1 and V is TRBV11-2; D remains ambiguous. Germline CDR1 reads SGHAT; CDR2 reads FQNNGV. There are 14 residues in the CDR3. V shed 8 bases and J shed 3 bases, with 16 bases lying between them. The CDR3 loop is CASREWRLDTEAFF. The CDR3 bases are TGTGCCAGCCGCGAGTGGCGGTTGGACACTGAAGCTTTCTTT.

The CDR3 nucleotides read TGTGCCAGTAGTATAGGAGTAGGACAGGGGGAGACTGAAGCTTTCTTT. Encoded protein: CASSIGVGQGETEAFF. The rearrangement joins TRBV19 to TRBJ1-1; 10 bases are shared with TRBD1. V shed 1 base, J shed 5 bases, and the junction held 7 bases outside the gene matches. The CDR3 has 16 amino acids. Germline V gene data show CDR1 as LNHDA and CDR2 as SQIVND (reference sequence).

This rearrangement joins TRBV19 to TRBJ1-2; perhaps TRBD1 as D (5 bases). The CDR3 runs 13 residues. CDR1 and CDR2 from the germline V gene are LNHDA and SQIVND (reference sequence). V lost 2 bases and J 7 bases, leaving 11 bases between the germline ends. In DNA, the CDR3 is TGTGCCAGTAGTATAAGGGGAGAGGGTGGCTACACCTTC. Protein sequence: CASSIRGEGGYTF. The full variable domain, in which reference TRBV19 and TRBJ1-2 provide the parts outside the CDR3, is DGGITQSPKYLFRKEGQNVTLSCEQNLNHDAMYWYRQDPGQGLRLIYYSQIVNDFQKGDIAEGYSVSREKKESFPLTVTSAQKNPTAFYLCASSIRGEGGYTFGSGTRLTVV.

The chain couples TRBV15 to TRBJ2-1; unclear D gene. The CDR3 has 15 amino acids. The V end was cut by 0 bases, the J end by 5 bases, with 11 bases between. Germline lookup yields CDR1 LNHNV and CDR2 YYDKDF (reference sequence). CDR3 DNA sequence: TGTGCCACCAGCAGAGAAAGGGATCGTGACAATGAGCAGTTCTTC. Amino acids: CATSRERDRDNEQFF.

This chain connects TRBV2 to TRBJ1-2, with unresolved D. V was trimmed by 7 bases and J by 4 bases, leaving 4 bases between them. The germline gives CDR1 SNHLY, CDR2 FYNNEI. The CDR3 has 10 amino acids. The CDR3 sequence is CASNGYGYTF. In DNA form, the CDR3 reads TGTGCCAGCAACGGCTATGGCTACACCTTC. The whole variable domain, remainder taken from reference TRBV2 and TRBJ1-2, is EPEVTQTPSHQVTQMGQEVILRCVPISNHLYFYWYRQILGQKVEFLVSFYNNEISEKSEIFDDQFSVERPDGSNFTLKIRSTKLEDSAMYFCASNGYGYTFGSGTRLTVV.

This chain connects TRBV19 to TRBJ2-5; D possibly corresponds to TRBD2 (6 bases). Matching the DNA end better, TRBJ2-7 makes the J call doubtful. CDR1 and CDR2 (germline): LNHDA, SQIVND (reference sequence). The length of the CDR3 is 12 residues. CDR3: CASIGGAHEQYF. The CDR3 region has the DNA TGTGCCAGTATCGGGGGTGCCCACGAGCAGTACTTC.

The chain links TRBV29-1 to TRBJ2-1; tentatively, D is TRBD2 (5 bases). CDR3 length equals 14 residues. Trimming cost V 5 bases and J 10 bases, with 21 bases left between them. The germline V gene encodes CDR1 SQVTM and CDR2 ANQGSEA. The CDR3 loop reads CSVLRDYSSAEQFF. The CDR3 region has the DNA TGCAGCGTTCTCCGGGATTACTCATCCGCCGAGCAGTTCTTC.

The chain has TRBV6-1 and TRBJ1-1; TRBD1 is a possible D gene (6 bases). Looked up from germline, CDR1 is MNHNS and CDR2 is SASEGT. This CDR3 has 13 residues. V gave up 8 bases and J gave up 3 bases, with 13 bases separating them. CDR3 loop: CASRGGAYTEAFF. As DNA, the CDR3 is TGTGCCAGCCGCGGGGGGGCCTACACTGAAGCTTTCTTT.

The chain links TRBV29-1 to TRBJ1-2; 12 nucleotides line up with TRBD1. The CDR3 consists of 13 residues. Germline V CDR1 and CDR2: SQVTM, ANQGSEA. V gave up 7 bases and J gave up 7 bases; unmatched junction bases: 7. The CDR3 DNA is TGCAGCGCCCGGGACAGGGGGCAGGGTGGCTACACCTTC. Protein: CSARDRGQGGYTF.

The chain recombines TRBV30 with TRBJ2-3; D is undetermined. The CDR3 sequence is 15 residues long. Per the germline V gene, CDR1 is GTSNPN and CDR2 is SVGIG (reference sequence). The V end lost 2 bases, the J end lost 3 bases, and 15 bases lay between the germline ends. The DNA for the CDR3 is TGTGCCTGGAGTACCTACCAGGTGCGGACAGATACGCAGTATTTT. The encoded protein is CAWSTYQVRTDTQYF.

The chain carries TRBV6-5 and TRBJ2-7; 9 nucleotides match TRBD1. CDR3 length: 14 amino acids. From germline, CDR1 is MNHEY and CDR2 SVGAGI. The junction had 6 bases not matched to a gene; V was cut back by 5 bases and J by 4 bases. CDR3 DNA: TGTGCCAGCAGTGTGGGGACAGGGATATACGAGCAGTACTTC. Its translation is CASSVGTGIYEQYF.

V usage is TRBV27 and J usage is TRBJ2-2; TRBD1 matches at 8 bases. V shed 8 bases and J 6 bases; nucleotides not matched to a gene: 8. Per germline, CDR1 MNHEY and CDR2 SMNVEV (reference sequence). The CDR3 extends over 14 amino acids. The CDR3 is CASGTGSLSGELFF. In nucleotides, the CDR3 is TGTGCCAGCGGGACAGGATCACTTTCCGGGGAGCTGTTTTTT.

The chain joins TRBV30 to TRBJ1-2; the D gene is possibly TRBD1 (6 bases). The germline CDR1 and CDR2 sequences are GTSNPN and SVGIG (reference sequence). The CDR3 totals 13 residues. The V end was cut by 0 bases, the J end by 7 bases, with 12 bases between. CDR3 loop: CAWSVGGQGGYTF. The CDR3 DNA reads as TGTGCCTGGAGTGTGGGGGGCCAAGGTGGCTACACCTTC.

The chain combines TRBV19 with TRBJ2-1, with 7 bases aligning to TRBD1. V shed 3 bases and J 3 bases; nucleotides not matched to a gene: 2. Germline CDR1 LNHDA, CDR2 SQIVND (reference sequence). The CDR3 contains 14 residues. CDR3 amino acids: CASSMGTVYNEQFF. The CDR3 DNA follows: TGTGCCAGTAGTATGGGGACAGTCTACAATGAGCAGTTCTTC.

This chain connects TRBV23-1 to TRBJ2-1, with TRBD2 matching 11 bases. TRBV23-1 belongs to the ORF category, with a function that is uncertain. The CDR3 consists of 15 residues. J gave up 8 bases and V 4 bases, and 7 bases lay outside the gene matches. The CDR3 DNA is TGCGCCAGCAGTCGTTATAGCGGGAGGGCCGATGAGCAGTTCTTC. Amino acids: CASSRYSGRADEQFF.